Following are 26 T cell receptor beta chains from one sample sequenced in a study of blood T cell repertoires in COVID-19. Libraries were prepared by immunoSEQ multiplex PCR; TCRdb keeps only in-frame clonotypes and omits some of them. Of 95,000 to 150,000 clones in the sample, roughly 84% were seen once. Sequencing was done on a sample of peripheral blood. These receptors came from an elderly woman with acute or convalescent COVID-19.

V and J are TRBV24-1 and TRBJ2-3; D is ambiguous. Deletions cut 4 bases from V and 5 bases from J, with 9 bases between. The length of the CDR3 is 13 residues. Germline V gene sequence: CDR1 KGHDR, CDR2 SFDVKD. CDR3: CATSEESRDTQYF. DNA for the CDR3: TGTGCCACCAGTGAAGAAAGCCGAGATACGCAGTATTTT.

This clone was counted once. The chain combines TRBV9 with TRBJ1-1, with 7 bases aligning to TRBD1. The V segment lost 4 bases and the J segment 5 bases; nucleotides outside the gene matches: 11. The CDR3 is 15 amino acids. Germline CDR1 and CDR2: SGDLS and YYNGEE. This chain's CDR3 is CASSYQTGAGTEAFF. DNA for the CDR3: TGTGCCAGCAGCTACCAAACAGGGGCGGGGACTGAAGCTTTCTTT.

The V gene is TRBV5-5, the J gene TRBJ2-7, with 8 bases lining up with TRBD1. Unmatched junction bases numbered 6, after V lost 1 base and J lost 12 bases. Germline CDR1 SGHKS, CDR2 YYEKEE (reference sequence). This CDR3 has 12 residues. CDR3 DNA: TGTGCCAGCAGCTTGCACGGACAGGGCTCGTACTTC. This encodes CASSLHGQGSYF.

The chain joins TRBV25-1 to TRBJ1-4; 7 bases match TRBD1. The length of the CDR3 is 13 residues. CDR1 is MGHDK and CDR2 is SYGVNS in the germline V gene. J was trimmed by 7 bases and V by 8 bases; bases with no gene match: 7. DNA for the CDR3: TGTGCCAGCTCGGATGGACAGGTTGAAAAACTGTTTTTT. Translated, it gives CASSDGQVEKLFF.

This chain connects TRBV7-9 to TRBJ1-4, with 9 nucleotides matching TRBD1. CDR1 SEHNR and CDR2 FQNEAQ come from the germline V gene (reference sequence). Trimming cost V 10 bases and J 5 bases; bases outside gene matches: 5. The CDR3 is made up of 13 amino acids. CDR3 protein: CATGGQGNEKLFF. The CDR3 coding sequence is TGTGCCACCGGGGGACAGGGCAATGAAAAACTGTTTTTT.

This chain uses TRBV5-6 with TRBJ1-2, with D maybe TRBD1 (6 bases). Germline CDR1 is SGHDT and CDR2 is YYEEEE. V was trimmed by 1 base and J by 3 bases, leaving 19 bases between them. The CDR3 spans 17 residues. CDR3 protein: CASSLPQGRSPDYGYTF. The DNA for the CDR3 is TGTGCCAGCAGCTTGCCTCAGGGGCGCTCCCCAGACTATGGCTACACCTTC.

This clone turned up a few times. The chain combines TRBV4-1 with TRBJ1-5; no clear D. Germline V gene data show CDR1 as MGHRA and CDR2 as YSYEKL. Trimming stripped 1 base from V and 4 bases from J, with 11 bases between. The CDR3 covers 15 residues. CDR3 nucleotides: TGCGCCAGCAGCCAAGGGAGGGTTGGTAATCAGCCCCAGCATTTT. Residues: CASSQGRVGNQPQHF.

The chain employs TRBV3-1 (or the pseudogene TRBV3-2) and TRBJ1-3, with D unclear. CDR3 length equals 14 residues. Germline V gene sequence: CDR1 LGHDT, CDR2 YNNKEL (reference sequence). The V end was cut by 1 base, the J end by 0 bases, with 4 bases between. CDR3 nucleotide sequence: TGTGCCAGCAGCCAAGCTCTCTCTGGAAACACCATATATTTT. Translating it yields CASSQALSGNTIYF.

About this clone itself: Other DNA sequences of this sample code for an identical CDR3. The J gene is TRBJ2-5, the V gene TRBV5-1; 9 bases are a match to TRBD1. CDR1 SGHRS and CDR2 YFSETQ come from the germline V gene. J was trimmed by 4 bases and V by 3 bases; bases with no gene match: 4. This CDR3 comprises 14 residues. The CDR3 nucleotides read TGCGCCAGCAGCTCCACAGGGGGCAGAGAGACCCAGTACTTC. The encoded protein is CASSSTGGRETQYF.

V and J are TRBV11-2 and TRBJ1-5, with D perhaps TRBD1 (5 bases). Per germline, CDR1 SGHAT and CDR2 FQNNGV. This CDR3 has 13 residues. Trimming removed 6 bases from V and 5 bases from J, with 11 bases in between. The CDR3 DNA follows: TGTGCCAGCAGTTATCGACAGTATCAGCCCCAGCATTTT. Translated, it gives CASSYRQYQPQHF. The full variable domain, completed using reference TRBV11-2 and TRBJ1-5, is EAGVAQSPRYKIIEKRQSVAFWCNPISGHATLYWYQQILGQGPKLLIQFQNNGVVDDSQLPKDRFSAERLKGVDSTLKIQPAKLEDSAVYLCASSYRQYQPQHFGDGTRLSIL.

The chain joins TRBV4-3 to TRBJ1-2; D might be TRBD1 (6 bases). This CDR3 is 13 amino acids long. Trimming took off 3 bases at V and 3 bases at J, with 8 bases between the two ends. CDR1 LGHNA and CDR2 YSLEER come from the germline V gene. Here the CDR3 reads CASSHRGDYGYTF. CDR3 sequence (DNA): TGCGCCAGCAGCCACAGGGGAGACTATGGCTACACCTTC.

The chain combines TRBV19 with TRBJ2-1; 10 bases agree with TRBD2. This CDR3 contains 15 residues. Germline CDR1 and CDR2: LNHDA and SQIVND (reference sequence). V gave up 4 bases and J gave up 7 bases; unmatched junction bases: 7. The CDR3: CASSRLAGVDNEQFF. CDR3 DNA: TGTGCCAGTAGTAGGCTAGCGGGGGTTGATAATGAGCAGTTCTTC.

The rearrangement uses TRBV2 and TRBJ2-3, with 7 bases matching TRBD1. V was clipped by 4 bases and J by 8 bases; unmatched bases: 9. Germline loops: CDR1 SNHLY, CDR2 FYNNEI. The CDR3 sequence is 14 residues long. The chain's CDR3 is CASSVNRGWGTQYF. The CDR3 region has the DNA TGTGCCAGCAGTGTGAACAGGGGATGGGGTACGCAGTATTTT.

The DNA of the CDR3 is TGTGCCAGTAGTATCAATACAGGCCCAACTAATGAAAAACTGTTTTTT. This sequence encodes CASSINTGPTNEKLFF. The chain has TRBV19 and TRBJ1-4, with D maybe TRBD1 (5 bases). V shed 3 bases and J shed 0 bases, with 11 bases lying between them. The CDR3 has 16 residues. CDR1 is LNHDA, CDR2 SQIVND, per germline (reference sequence).

The V call is TRBV28, the J call TRBJ1-3; D ambiguous. Trimming removed 3 bases from V and 2 bases from J, with 11 bases in between. The CDR3 covers 15 residues. CDR1 MDHEN and CDR2 SYDVKM come from the germline V gene. The CDR3 is CASSLRSPAGNTIYF. The CDR3, as DNA: TGTGCCAGCAGTTTGCGTTCCCCGGCTGGAAACACCATATATTTT.

The CDR3 region has the DNA TGTGCCAGTAGTATTGGGGGCTACACTGAAGCTTTCTTT. It yields the protein CASSIGGYTEAFF. The chain recombines TRBV19 with TRBJ1-1, with D possibly being TRBD1 (6 bases). V was cut by 3 bases and J by 3 bases, with 8 bases left in between. Germline V lookup: CDR1 LNHDA, CDR2 SQIVND (reference sequence). CDR3 size: 13 residues.

The V and J genes are TRBV5-4 and TRBJ2-5, with 9 nucleotides matching TRBD2. CDR3 length: 15 residues. V lost 0 bases, J lost 3 bases, and 3 bases stayed unmatched. Germline lookup yields CDR1 SGHNT and CDR2 YYREEE (reference sequence). CDR3 nucleotides: TGTGCCAGCAGCTTGGAAGCGGGGGGAAAAGAGACCCAGTACTTC. It encodes CASSLEAGGKETQYF.

The V call is TRBV7-2, the J call TRBJ2-1; 7 positions agree with TRBD2. Germline V lookup: CDR1 SGHTA, CDR2 FQGNSA. The V segment lost 1 base and the J segment 5 bases; nucleotides outside the gene matches: 5. This CDR3 spans 15 amino acids. CDR3: CASSLDGGNHNEQFF. CDR3 sequence (DNA): TGTGCCAGCAGCTTAGACGGGGGGAACCACAATGAGCAGTTCTTC.

The CDR3 loop reads CATSPGQGPSSYNEQFF. The CDR3 DNA reads TGTGCCACCAGCCCGGGACAGGGGCCGAGCTCCTACAATGAGCAGTTCTTC. The chain recombines TRBV15 with TRBJ2-1; 10 bases map to TRBD1. CDR1 and CDR2 from the germline V gene are LNHNV and YYDKDF (reference sequence). This CDR3 is built from 17 residues. V lost 5 bases, J lost 0 bases, and 7 bases stayed unmatched.

This rearrangement joins TRBV18 to TRBJ1-5; the D gene is possibly TRBD1 (5 bases). CDR3 length: 13 amino acids. CDR1 is KGHSH and CDR2 is LQKENI in the germline V gene. The V gene lost 3 bases and the J gene lost 7 bases, with 10 bases spanning the gap. The CDR3, as DNA: TGTGCCAGCTCACCTTCCCAGGGCCAGCCCCAGCATTTT. This sequence encodes CASSPSQGQPQHF.

In its sample, this clone was seen once. The chain employs TRBV3-1 (or the pseudogene TRBV3-2) and TRBJ1-2; the match to TRBD1 covers 9 bases. J gave up 4 bases and V 5 bases, and 8 bases lay outside the gene matches. This CDR3 contains 15 residues. Germline CDR1 LGHDT, CDR2 YNNKEL (reference sequence). The CDR3 region has the DNA TGTGCCAGCAGCAACTCAAACAGGGGGCTCTATGGCTACACCTTC. As protein: CASSNSNRGLYGYTF.

The CDR3 loop is CASSLGTRSYNEQFF. The DNA for the CDR3 is TGTGCCAGCAGCCTCGGGACTCGATCCTACAATGAGCAGTTCTTC. This sequence joins TRBV3-1 (or the pseudogene TRBV3-2) and TRBJ2-1, with D tentatively TRBD2 (6 bases). V lost 4 bases and J 1 base, leaving 11 bases between the germline ends. CDR3 length: 15 amino acids. Germline lookup yields CDR1 LGHDT and CDR2 YNNKEL (reference sequence).

The chain has TRBV29-1 and TRBJ2-2, with D maybe TRBD1 (8 bases). Looked up from germline, CDR1 is SQVTM and CDR2 is ANQGSEA. Deletions cut 7 bases from V and 2 bases from J, with 20 bases between. CDR3 length: 16 amino acids. Written as DNA, the CDR3 is TGCAGCGCCCTGACAGGGGAGGGTGGTAACACCGGGGAGCTGTTTTTT. As protein: CSALTGEGGNTGELFF.

The chain recombines TRBV25-1 with TRBJ1-2; unclear D gene. The CDR3 has 12 residues. The germline V gene encodes CDR1 MGHDK and CDR2 SYGVNS. Trimming removed 8 bases from V and 5 bases from J, with 12 bases in between. CDR3 loop: CASSGRSYGYTF. For the CDR3, the DNA is TGTGCCAGCTCTGGTCGGAGTTATGGCTACACCTTC.

This clone has more than one count but fewer than ten. This sequence joins TRBV19 and TRBJ1-5; D call uncertain. CDR1 and CDR2 (germline): LNHDA, SQIVND (reference sequence). V gave up 0 bases and J gave up 4 bases, with 10 bases separating them. The CDR3 runs 15 residues. The CDR3 DNA sequence: TGTGCCAGTAGTATAGAAGCAGGTCCGAATCAGCCCCAGCATTTT. This codes for CASSIEAGPNQPQHF. Looking up the rest from reference TRBV19 and TRBJ1-5 gives the full variable domain: DGGITQSPKYLFRKEGQNVTLSCEQNLNHDAMYWYRQDPGQGLRLIYYSQIVNDFQKGDIAEGYSVSREKKESFPLTVTSAQKNPTAFYLCASSIEAGPNQPQHFGDGTRLSIL.

This clone was observed once. V is TRBV3-1 (or the pseudogene TRBV3-2) and J is TRBJ1-3; 8 bases match TRBD1. This CDR3 comprises 15 residues. Looked up from germline, CDR1 is LGHDT and CDR2 is YNNKEL (reference sequence). With 3 bases clipped from V and 4 bases from J, the junction kept 5 bases outside the gene matches. CDR3 DNA: TGTGCCAGCAGCCAGGGCAGGGGGCGAGGAAACACCATATATTTT. It encodes CASSQGRGRGNTIYF.